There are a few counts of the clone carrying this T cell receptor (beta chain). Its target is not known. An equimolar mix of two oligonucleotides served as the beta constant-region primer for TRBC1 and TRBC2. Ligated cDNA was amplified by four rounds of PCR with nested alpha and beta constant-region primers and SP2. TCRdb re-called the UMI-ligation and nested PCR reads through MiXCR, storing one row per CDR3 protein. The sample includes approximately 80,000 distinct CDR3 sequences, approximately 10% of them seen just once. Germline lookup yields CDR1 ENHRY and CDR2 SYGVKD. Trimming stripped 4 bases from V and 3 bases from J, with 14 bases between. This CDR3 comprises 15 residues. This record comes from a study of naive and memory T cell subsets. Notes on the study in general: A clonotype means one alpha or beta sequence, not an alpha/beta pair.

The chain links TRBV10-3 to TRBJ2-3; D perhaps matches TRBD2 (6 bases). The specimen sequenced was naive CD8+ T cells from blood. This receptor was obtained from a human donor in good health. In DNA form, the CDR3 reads TGTGCCATCAGTGCGATGTCTAGCGAGACAGATACGCAGTATTTT. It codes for CAISAMSSETDTQYF.